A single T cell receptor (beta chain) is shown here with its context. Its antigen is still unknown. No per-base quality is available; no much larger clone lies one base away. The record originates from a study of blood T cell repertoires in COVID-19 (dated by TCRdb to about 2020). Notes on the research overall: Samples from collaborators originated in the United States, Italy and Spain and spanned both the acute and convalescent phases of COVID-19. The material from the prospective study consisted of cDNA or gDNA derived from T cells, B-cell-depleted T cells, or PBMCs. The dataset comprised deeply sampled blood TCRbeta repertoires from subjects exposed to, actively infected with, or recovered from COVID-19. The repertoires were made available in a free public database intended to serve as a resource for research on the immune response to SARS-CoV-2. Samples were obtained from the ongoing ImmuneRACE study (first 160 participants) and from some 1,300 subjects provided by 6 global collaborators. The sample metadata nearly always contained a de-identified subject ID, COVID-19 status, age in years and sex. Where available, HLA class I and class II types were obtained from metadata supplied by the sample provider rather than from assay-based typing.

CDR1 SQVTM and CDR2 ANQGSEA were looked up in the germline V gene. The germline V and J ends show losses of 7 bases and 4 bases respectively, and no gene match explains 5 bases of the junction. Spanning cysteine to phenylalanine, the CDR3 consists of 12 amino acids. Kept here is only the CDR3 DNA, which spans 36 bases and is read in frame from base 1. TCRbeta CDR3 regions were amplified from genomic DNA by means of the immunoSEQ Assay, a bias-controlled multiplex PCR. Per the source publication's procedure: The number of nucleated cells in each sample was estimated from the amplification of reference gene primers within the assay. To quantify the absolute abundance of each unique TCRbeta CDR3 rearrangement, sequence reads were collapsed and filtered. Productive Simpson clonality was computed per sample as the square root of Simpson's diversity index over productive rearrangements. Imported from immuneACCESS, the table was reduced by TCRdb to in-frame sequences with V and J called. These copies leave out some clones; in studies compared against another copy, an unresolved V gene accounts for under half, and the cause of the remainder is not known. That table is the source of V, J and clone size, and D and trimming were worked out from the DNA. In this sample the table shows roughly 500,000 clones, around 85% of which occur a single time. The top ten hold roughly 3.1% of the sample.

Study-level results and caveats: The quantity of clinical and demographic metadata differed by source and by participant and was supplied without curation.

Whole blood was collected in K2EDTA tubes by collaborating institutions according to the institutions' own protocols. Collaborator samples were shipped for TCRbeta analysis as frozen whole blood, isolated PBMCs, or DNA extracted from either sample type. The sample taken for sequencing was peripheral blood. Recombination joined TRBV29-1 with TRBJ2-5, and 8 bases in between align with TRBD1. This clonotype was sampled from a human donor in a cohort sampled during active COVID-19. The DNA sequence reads TGCAGCGCCGGGACAGGTATAGAGACCCAGTACTTC. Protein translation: CSAGTGIETQYF.